This TCR beta chain derives from a study of OX40 agonist ivuxolimab in advanced cancers. Study details: With ivuxolimab, an agonistic anti-OX40 (CD134) antibody, patients were treated.

Profiling relied on immunoSEQ multiplex PCR, and the TCRdb table lists in-frame clones only, not all of them. The data show about 100,000 clones, roughly 89% seen once. CDR3 length: 17 residues. Trimming at V came to 5 bases and at J to 0 bases, leaving 10 bases not matched to a gene. Per germline, CDR1 SNHLY and CDR2 FYNNEI. General study results and limits: Antigen specificity remained undetermined for the expanded peripheral T cells. Among the nonresponders, some also had low normalized T-cell clonal expansion.

Details on this clone: Its antigen is still unknown.

The sequence came from an adult with an advanced solid tumor such as melanoma, head and neck, liver or kidney cancer. This specimen was CD4+ or CD8+ T cells sorted from blood, taken in a trial of the OX40 agonist ivuxolimab. V usage is TRBV2 and J usage is TRBJ1-5, with 7 bases lining up with TRBD1. The CDR3 sequence is CASSSEQGTYSNQPQHF. The CDR3 nucleotides are TGTGCCAGCAGTTCAGAACAGGGGACCTATAGCAATCAGCCCCAGCATTTT.